These 13 T cell receptor beta chains were sequenced from one sample in a study of breast tumors, draining lymph nodes, adjacent tissues. TCRdb redid the calling of the multiplex PCR reads with MiXCR, one entry per CDR3 protein. The table has more than 200,000 distinct CDR3 sequences, roughly 30% seen once. Samples came from axillary lymph nodes draining the breast cancer. The sequenced material came from axillary lymph node tissue. The receptor set was obtained from a female donor with breast cancer. Some clones in this sample may be carry-over from other donors' samples.

The gene calls are TRBV20-1 and TRBJ1-2; a possible D gene is TRBD1 (6 bases). This CDR3 spans 13 amino acids. The germline CDR1 and CDR2 sequences are DFQATT and SNEGSKA (reference sequence). Trimming took off 0 bases at V and 10 bases at J, with 15 bases between the two ends. The DNA for the CDR3 is TGCAGTGCTAGAGACTTAACAGGGAAGATCTACACCTTC. Its translation: CSARDLTGKIYTF.

The chain employs TRBV20-1 and TRBJ1-1, with 9 nucleotides matching TRBD1. Trimming at V came to 3 bases and at J to 8 bases, leaving 4 bases not matched to a gene. Germline CDR1 DFQATT, CDR2 SNEGSKA (reference sequence). The CDR3 runs to 12 residues. The CDR3 DNA reads TGCAGTGCTAGGGGACAGGGCGTGGAAGCTTTCTTT. Translation: CSARGQGVEAFF.

At least ten counts were recorded for this clonotype. The rearrangement joins TRBV30 to TRBJ2-1, with 7 bases fitting TRBD1. This CDR3 is 12 amino acids long. Trimming cost V 7 bases and J 10 bases; bases outside gene matches: 10. Per the germline V gene, CDR1 is GTSNPN and CDR2 is SVGIG (reference sequence). The CDR3 is CASTDRFGEQFF. The CDR3 DNA is TGTGCCTCCACGGACAGGTTCGGGGAGCAGTTCTTC.

This clonotype was counted at least ten times. The chain is built from TRBV7-8 and TRBJ2-7, with D hard to call. V was pared by 2 bases and J by 2 bases, with 7 bases between. Germline V gene lookup returns CDR1 SGHVS and CDR2 FQNEAQ. The CDR3 extends over 13 amino acids. CDR3: CASSLPVTYEQYF. The CDR3 nucleotides are TGTGCCAGCAGCTTACCCGTCACCTACGAGCAGTACTTC.

This clonotype occurred many times. This chain uses TRBV2 with TRBJ1-2, with D possibly TRBD1 on 6 matching bases. The CDR3 spans 15 residues. Germline CDR1 SNHLY, CDR2 FYNNEI. V was trimmed by 4 bases and J by 2 bases, leaving 14 bases between them. Written as DNA, the CDR3 is TGTGCCAGCAGTGGGACAGCAGCTTTAAACTATGGCTACACCTTC. Translation: CASSGTAALNYGYTF.

With respect to this clonotype: Germline and junction disagree at one end, which may indicate a read error. J is TRBJ2-5 and V is TRBV7-2, with D hard to call. This CDR3 contains 13 residues. Looked up from germline, CDR1 is SGHTA and CDR2 is FQGNSA. The CDR3 reads CASSLTPQETRYF. The DNA of the CDR3 is TGTGCCAGCAGCTTAACGCCCCAGGAGACCCGGTACTTC.

This clonotype came up many times. The chain joins TRBV5-6 to TRBJ2-1; no definite D call. The CDR3 runs to 12 residues. CDR1 SGHDT and CDR2 YYEEEE come from the germline V gene. Trimming took 1 base from V and 16 from J, leaving 15 bases between them. The CDR3 sequence is CASSLSPGLQFF. CDR3 sequence (DNA): TGTGCCAGCAGCTTGTCTCCAGGCTTGCAATTCTTC.

The chain combines TRBV20-1 with TRBJ2-4; D gene unclear. V lost 2 bases, J lost 2 bases, and 16 bases lay in between. Germline lookup yields CDR1 DFQATT and CDR2 SNEGSKA (reference sequence). The CDR3 spans 16 residues. CDR3 amino acids: CSARSYICVTKNIQYF. In nucleotides, the CDR3 is TGCAGTGCTAGATCATACATTTGCGTCACCAAAAACATTCAGTACTTC.

This clonotype appeared many times. The J gene is TRBJ1-5, the V gene TRBV19, with 9 nucleotides matching TRBD1. CDR1 LNHDA and CDR2 SQIVND come from the germline V gene (reference sequence). The CDR3 extends over 14 amino acids. After removal of 6 bases from V and 4 bases from J, the junction contained 4 bases not matched to a gene. The CDR3 nucleotides are TGTGCCAGTAGGCAGACAGGGGGAAATCAGCCCCAGCATTTT. Amino acid sequence: CASRQTGGNQPQHF.

This clonotype was counted between two and nine times. The gene calls are TRBV6-1 and TRBJ2-1; TRBD1 matches at 8 bases. J lost 8 bases, V lost 5 bases, and 8 bases had no gene match. The CDR3 runs to 14 residues. Germline CDR1 and CDR2: MNHNS and SASEGT. CDR3 sequence reads: CASSWRGQGYEQFF. In nucleotides, the CDR3 is TGTGCCAGCAGTTGGAGAGGACAGGGTTATGAGCAGTTCTTC.

Only a few counts were recorded for this clonotype. A much larger clone lies one base from this, so it may be a read error. This chain connects TRBV20-1 to TRBJ1-5; D is undetermined. CDR1 is DFQATT and CDR2 is SNEGSKA in the germline V gene (reference sequence). The CDR3 totals 12 residues. DNA for the CDR3: TGCAGTGCTAAAGACGGAAATCAGCCCCCGCATTTT. Protein product: CSAKDGNQPPHF.

Details on this clonotype: Lacking the conserved final phenylalanine or tryptophan, this CDR3 likely reflects a read error. The DNA is left out, because the CDR3 cannot be placed on it with certainty; the CDR3 is given as TCRdb lists it. This chain connects TRBV19 to TRBJ2-5; the table gives TRBD2 as D, unverified against the DNA. The CDR3 is 11 residues long, ends included. Germline V gives CDR1 LNHDA, CDR2 SQIVND (reference sequence). The CDR3 here is CASSLAGRGAG.

Details on this clonotype: An end of the junction does not agree with germline; a read error may underlie this. V usage is TRBV7-3 and J usage is TRBJ2-2; 9 bases fit TRBD1. The CDR3 loop spans 16 amino acids. CDR1 is SGHTA, CDR2 FQGTGA, per germline. CDR3 amino acids: CASSLLTGGNTGELSW. The DNA of the CDR3 is TGTGCCAGCAGCTTATTGACAGGGGGTAACACCGGGGAGCTGTCTTGG.